Listed here is a single T cell receptor beta chain. Its antigen is unknown. Here immunoSEQ multiplex PCR was the method, and the copy in TCRdb shows in-frame clones only, minus some. This sample carries about 45,000 clones, roughly 90% of them seen once, and the ten largest clones take around 1.1%. These data originate in a study of T cell responses to AZD1222 COVID-19 vaccine. Regarding the study as a whole: Increases in Spike-specific TCR breadth and depth were seen after two AZD1222 doses. CD4 TCRs associated with vaccination spanned spike, dominating at 160-218 and 743-854. The donor group comprised mostly white British people and more females; the analysis possibly underestimated clonal diversity. Just a handful of people given AZD1222 tested seropositive at baseline.

V lost 3 bases and J lost 3, with 15 bases in between. Germline CDR1 reads SGHTA; CDR2 reads FQGNSA. This CDR3 has 15 amino acids. The chain couples TRBV7-2 to TRBJ2-7; D possibly corresponds to TRBD2 (5 bases). The sample here was peripheral blood, taken 28 days after the second AZD1222 dose. This clonotype originated in an adult who received the AZD1222 COVID-19 vaccine. CDR3 DNA: TGTGCCAGCAGCTTGGGTGTGGGCGGGCTCTACGAGCAGTACTTC. Amino acids: CASSLGVGGLYEQYF.